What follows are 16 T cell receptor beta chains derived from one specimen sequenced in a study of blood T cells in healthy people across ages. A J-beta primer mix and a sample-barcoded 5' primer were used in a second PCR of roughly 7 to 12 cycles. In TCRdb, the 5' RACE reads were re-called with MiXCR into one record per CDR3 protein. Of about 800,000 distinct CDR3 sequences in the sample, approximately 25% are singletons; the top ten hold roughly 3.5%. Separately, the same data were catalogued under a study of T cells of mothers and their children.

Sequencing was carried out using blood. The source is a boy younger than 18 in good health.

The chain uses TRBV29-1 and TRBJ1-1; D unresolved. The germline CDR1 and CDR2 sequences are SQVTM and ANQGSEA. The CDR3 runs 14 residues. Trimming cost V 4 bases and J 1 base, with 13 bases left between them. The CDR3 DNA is TGCAGCGTTGCGGGGAGGGTGAGGAACACTGAAGCTTTCTTT. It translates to CSVAGRVRNTEAFF.

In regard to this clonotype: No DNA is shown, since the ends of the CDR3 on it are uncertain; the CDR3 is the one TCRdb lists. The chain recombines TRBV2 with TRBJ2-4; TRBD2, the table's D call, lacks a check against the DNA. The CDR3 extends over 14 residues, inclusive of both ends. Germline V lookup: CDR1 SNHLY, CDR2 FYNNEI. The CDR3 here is CASSGGVASGSLYF.

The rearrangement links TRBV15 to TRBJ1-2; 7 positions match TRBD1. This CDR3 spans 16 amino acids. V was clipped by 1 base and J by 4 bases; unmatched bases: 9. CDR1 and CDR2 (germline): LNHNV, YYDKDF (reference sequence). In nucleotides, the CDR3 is TGTGCCACCAGCAGAGGTCACAGGGGTTTTGTCTATGGCTACACCTTC. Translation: CATSRGHRGFVYGYTF.

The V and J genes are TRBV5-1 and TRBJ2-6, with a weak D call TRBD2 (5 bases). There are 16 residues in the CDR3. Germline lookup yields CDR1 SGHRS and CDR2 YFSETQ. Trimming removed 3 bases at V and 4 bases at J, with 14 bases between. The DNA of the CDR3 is TGCGCCAGCAGCTCACCCGTAGCGTACGGGGCCAACGTCCTGACTTTC. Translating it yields CASSSPVAYGANVLTF.

The CDR3 spells CANVGLTKETQYF. The CDR3 DNA is TGTGCCAACGTGGGACTAACTAAAGAGACCCAGTACTTC. V and J are TRBV10-3 and TRBJ2-5, with 7 bases fitting TRBD2. The CDR3 sequence is 13 residues long. Trimming removed 10 bases from V and 3 bases from J; junction bases left unmatched: 8. The germline V gene has CDR1 ENHRY and CDR2 SYGVKD.

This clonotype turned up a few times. CDR3 loop: CSASIGQGGAGGELFF. Here the CDR3 DNA reads TGCAGTGCTAGTATCGGACAGGGTGGGGCTGGCGGGGAGCTGTTTTTT. V is TRBV20-1 and J is TRBJ2-2; 8 bases match TRBD1. Per germline, CDR1 DFQATT and CDR2 SNEGSKA (reference sequence). J lost 7 bases, V lost 3 bases, and 13 bases had no gene match. The CDR3 contains 16 residues.

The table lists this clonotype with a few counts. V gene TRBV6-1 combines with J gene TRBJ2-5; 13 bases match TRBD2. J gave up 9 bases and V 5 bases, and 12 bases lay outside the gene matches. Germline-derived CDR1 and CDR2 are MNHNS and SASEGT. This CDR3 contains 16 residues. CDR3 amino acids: CASSPYGLAGVGAQYF. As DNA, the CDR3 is TGTGCCAGCAGTCCCTACGGACTAGCGGGAGTAGGGGCCCAGTACTTC.

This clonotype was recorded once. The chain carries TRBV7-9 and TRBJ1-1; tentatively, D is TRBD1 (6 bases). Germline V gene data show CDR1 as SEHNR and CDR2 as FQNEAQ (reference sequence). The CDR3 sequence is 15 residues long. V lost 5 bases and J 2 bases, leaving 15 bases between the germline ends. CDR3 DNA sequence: TGTGCCAGCAGCCAAACACAGGGTACTAACACTGAAGCTTTCTTT. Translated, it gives CASSQTQGTNTEAFF.

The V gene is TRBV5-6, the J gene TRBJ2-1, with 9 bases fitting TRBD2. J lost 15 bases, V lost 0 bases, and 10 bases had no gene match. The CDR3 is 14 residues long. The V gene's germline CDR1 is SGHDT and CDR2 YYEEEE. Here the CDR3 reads CASSLGGGGANGFF. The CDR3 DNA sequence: TGTGCCAGCAGCTTGGGAGGCGGGGGGGCCAACGGGTTCTTC. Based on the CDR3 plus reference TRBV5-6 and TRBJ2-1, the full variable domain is DAGVTQSPTHLIKTRGQQVTLRCSPKSGHDTVSWYQQALGQGPQFIFQYYEEEERQRGNFPDRFSGHQFPNYSSELNVNALLLGDSALYLCASSLGGGGANGFFGPGTRLTVL.

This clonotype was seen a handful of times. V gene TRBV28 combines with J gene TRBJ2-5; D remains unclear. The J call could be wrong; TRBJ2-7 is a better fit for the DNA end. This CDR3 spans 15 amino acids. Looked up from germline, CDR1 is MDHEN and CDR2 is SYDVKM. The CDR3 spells CASSSAGLSSYEQYF. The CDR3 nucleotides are TGTGCCAGCAGCTCCGCCGGGCTTTCGAGCTACGAGCAGTACTTC.

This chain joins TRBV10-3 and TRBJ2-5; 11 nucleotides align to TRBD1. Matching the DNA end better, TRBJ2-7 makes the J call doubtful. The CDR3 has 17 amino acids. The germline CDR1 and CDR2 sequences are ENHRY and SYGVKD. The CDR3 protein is CAISESWGGTGGYEQYF. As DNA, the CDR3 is TGTGCCATCAGTGAGTCTTGGGGTGGGACAGGGGGCTACGAGCAGTACTTC.

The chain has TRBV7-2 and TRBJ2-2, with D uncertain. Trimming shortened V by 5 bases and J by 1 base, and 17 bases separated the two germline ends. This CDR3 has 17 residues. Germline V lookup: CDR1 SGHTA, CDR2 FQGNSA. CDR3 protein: CASSPAGSKRNTGELFF. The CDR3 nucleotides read TGTGCCAGCAGCCCAGCCGGCTCGAAACGGAACACCGGGGAGCTGTTTTTT.

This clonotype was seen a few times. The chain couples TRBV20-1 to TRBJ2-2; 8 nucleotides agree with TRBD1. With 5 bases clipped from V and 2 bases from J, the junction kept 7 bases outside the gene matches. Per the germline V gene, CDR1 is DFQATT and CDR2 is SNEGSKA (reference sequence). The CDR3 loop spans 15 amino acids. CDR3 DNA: TGCAGTGCTTTTCCGGGACAGGTCAACACCGGGGAGCTGTTTTTT. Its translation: CSAFPGQVNTGELFF.

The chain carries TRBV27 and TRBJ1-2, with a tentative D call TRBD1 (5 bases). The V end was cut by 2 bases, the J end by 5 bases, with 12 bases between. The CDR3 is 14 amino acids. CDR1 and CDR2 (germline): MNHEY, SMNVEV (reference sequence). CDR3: CASSLTGSTYGYTF. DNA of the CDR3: TGTGCCAGCAGTTTAACAGGCTCAACGTATGGCTACACCTTC.

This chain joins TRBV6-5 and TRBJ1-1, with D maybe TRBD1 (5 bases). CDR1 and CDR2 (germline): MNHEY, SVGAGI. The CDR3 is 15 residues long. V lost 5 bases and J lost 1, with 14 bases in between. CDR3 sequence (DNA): TGTGCCAGCAGTCCCACAGGACCCGAGAACACTGAAGCTTTCTTT. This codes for CASSPTGPENTEAFF.

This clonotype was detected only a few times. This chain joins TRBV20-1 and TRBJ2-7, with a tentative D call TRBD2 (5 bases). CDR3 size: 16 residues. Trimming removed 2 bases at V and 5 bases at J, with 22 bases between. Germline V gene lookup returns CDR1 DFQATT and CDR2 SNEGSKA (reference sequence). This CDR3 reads CSARPTVRREVNEQYF. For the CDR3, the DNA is TGCAGTGCTAGACCTACCGTGCGTCGGGAAGTAAACGAGCAGTACTTC.